The entry that follows covers one TCR beta chain sequence. V lost 4 bases and J 1 base, leaving 8 bases between the germline ends. Germline lookup yields CDR1 SGDLS and CDR2 YYNGEE. The CDR3 covers 14 residues. The sample originates from a study of blood T cell repertoires in COVID-19. Study information: COVID-19 samples collected from the United States, Italy and Spain covered acute and convalescent phases.

Original processing methods: How many nucleated cells were present was estimated from reference gene primer amplification. The protocol was immunoSEQ multiplex PCR, while the TCRdb copy is restricted to in-frame clones and leaves out a portion. From that table come the V and J calls and clone size; the DNA was used to work out D and trimming. The table shows more than 140,000 clones, with roughly four fifths occurring only once. This chain joins TRBV9 and TRBJ2-2; D gene unclear. The receptor's source is a human donor in a cohort sampled during active COVID-19. Sequencing was carried out using peripheral blood. CDR3 sequence reads: CASSPQRNTGELFF. CDR3 nucleotide sequence: TGTGCCAGCAGCCCTCAGCGGAACACCGGGGAGCTGTTTTTT.